Each of the 15 T cell receptor beta chains below was sequenced from the same sample in a study of blood T cell repertoires in COVID-19. Sequencing used immunoSEQ multiplex PCR; TCRdb keeps in-frame clones, though not all of them. The sample records roughly 160,000 clones, 84% being singletons. The sequenced material came from peripheral blood. The receptors were sampled from a woman of 80 years or more with COVID-19, enrolled during active disease.

The chain carries TRBV9 and TRBJ2-3, with 15 nucleotides matching TRBD2. In germline, CDR1 is SGDLS, CDR2 YYNGEE. This CDR3 contains 19 residues. With V trimmed by 0 bases and J by 0 bases, 5 bases remained unmatched. CDR3 in DNA: TGTGCCAGCAGCGTAGGGTCGGGACTAGCGGGAGGTAGCACAGATACGCAGTATTTT. Translated: CASSVGSGLAGGSTDTQYF.

The rearrangement uses TRBV18 and TRBJ1-3; D possibly corresponds to TRBD1 (6 bases). The V end was cut by 5 bases, the J end by 0 bases, with 11 bases between. The CDR3 totals 15 residues. Germline V gene data show CDR1 as KGHSH and CDR2 as LQKENI. This CDR3 is CASSRMTGSGNTIYF. The CDR3 DNA sequence: TGTGCCAGCTCAAGGATGACAGGCTCTGGAAACACCATATATTTT.

This rearrangement joins TRBV29-1 to TRBJ2-3; D is ambiguous. The CDR3 has 12 amino acids. Germline V CDR1 and CDR2: SQVTM, ANQGSEA. V was trimmed by 7 bases and J by 4 bases, leaving 12 bases between them. Here the CDR3 DNA reads TGCAGCGCGCTTGATGGCTCAGATACGCAGTATTTT. Translated: CSALDGSDTQYF.

The genes are TRBV6-5 and TRBJ2-2, with D hard to call. The CDR3 spans 11 residues. Germline-derived CDR1 and CDR2 are MNHEY and SVGAGI. Trimming left V 11 bases short and J 6 bases short, with 10 bases between. CDR3 amino acids: CASRYPGELFF. The CDR3, as DNA: TGTGCCTCCCGGTACCCCGGGGAGCTGTTTTTT.

V is TRBV18 and J is TRBJ2-5; 11 bases map to TRBD1. Germline CDR1 is KGHSH and CDR2 is LQKENI. This CDR3 spans 15 amino acids. The trim removed 2 bases at V and 5 bases at J, leaving 4 bases unmatched. CDR3: CASSPGQGALETQYF. As DNA, the CDR3 is TGTGCCAGCTCACCAGGACAGGGGGCGCTTGAGACCCAGTACTTC.

The chain couples TRBV6-5 to TRBJ2-2, with 9 bases lining up with TRBD1. CDR1 and CDR2 from the germline V gene are MNHEY and SVGAGI. Trimming at V came to 7 bases and at J to 2 bases, leaving 5 bases not matched to a gene. This CDR3 is 15 amino acids long. CDR3 region: CASTNRGLNTGELFF. In DNA form, the CDR3 reads TGTGCCAGCACAAACAGGGGGCTAAACACCGGGGAGCTGTTTTTT.

This clone was detected once. The V gene is TRBV28, the J gene TRBJ2-3, with 7 bases that match TRBD2. J lost 3 bases, V lost 6 bases, and 18 bases had no gene match. Germline CDR1 MDHEN, CDR2 SYDVKM. CDR3 length: 18 amino acids. CDR3 bases: TGTGCCAGCAGGGACCGGGTAAGCGGTTCCGGGAGGACAGATACGCAGTATTTT. Its protein product is CASRDRVSGSGRTDTQYF.

The chain is built from TRBV7-6 and TRBJ1-5; 7 bases align to TRBD1. The CDR3 length is 14 residues. J lost 6 bases, V lost 5 bases, and 7 bases had no gene match. Germline V gives CDR1 SGHVS, CDR2 FNYEAQ. The CDR3 DNA is TGTGCCAGCAGCCCGTCGACAGGGCGTCAGCCCCAGCATTTT. It encodes CASSPSTGRQPQHF. Filled out from reference TRBV7-6 and TRBJ1-5, the complete variable domain reads GAGVSQSPRYKVTKRGQDVALRCDPISGHVSLYWYRQALGQGPEFLTYFNYEAQQDKSGLPNDRFSAERPEGSISTLTIQRTEQRDSAMYRCASSPSTGRQPQHFGDGTRLSIL.

As concerns this clone: Other DNA sequences in the sample encode the same CDR3. The V gene is TRBV7-2, the J gene TRBJ1-1; D gene unclear. V was pared by 2 bases and J by 0 bases, with 7 bases between. Germline assignment: CDR1 SGHTA and CDR2 FQGNSA. The CDR3 loop spans 14 amino acids. CDR3 residues: CASSLSHLNTEAFF. The CDR3 region has the DNA TGTGCCAGCAGCTTAAGTCACTTGAACACTGAAGCTTTCTTT. The entire variable domain, with the rest obtained from reference TRBV7-2 and TRBJ1-1, is as follows: GAGVSQSPSNKVTEKGKDVELRCDPISGHTALYWYRQSLGQGLEFLIYFQGNSAPDKSGLPSDRFSAERTGGSVSTLTIQRTQQEDSAVYLCASSLSHLNTEAFFGQGTRLTVV.

The chain employs TRBV18 and TRBJ2-2; 11 bases line up with TRBD1. The length of the CDR3 is 18 residues. Germline CDR1 reads KGHSH; CDR2 reads LQKENI. Unmatched junction bases numbered 10, after V lost 3 bases and J lost 4 bases. For the CDR3, the DNA is TGTGCCAGCTCACCGAGGGGGACAGGGGGAATGAGCACCGGGGAGCTGTTTTTT. Translating gives CASSPRGTGGMSTGELFF.

In the case of this clone: The junction differs from germline at one of its ends, possibly a read error. The V and J genes are TRBV28 and TRBJ1-1, with D possibly TRBD1 on 6 matching bases. The CDR3 has 14 amino acids. Germline V gene sequence: CDR1 MDHEN, CDR2 SYDVKM. CDR3 in amino acids: CASSLWDKNTEAFF. As DNA, the CDR3 is TGTGCCAGCAGTCTATGGGACAAGAACACTGAAGCTTTCTTT.

The V call is TRBV7-6, the J call TRBJ2-7, with 13 bases lining up with TRBD2. Germline V gene data show CDR1 as SGHVS and CDR2 as FNYEAQ. This CDR3 is built from 16 residues. J was trimmed by 7 bases and V by 1 base; bases with no gene match: 7. CDR3 region: CASSLGTSGRADEQYF. The DNA for the CDR3 is TGTGCCAGCAGCTTAGGCACTAGCGGGAGGGCCGATGAGCAGTACTTC.

The chain is built from TRBV2 and TRBJ2-3, with 7 bases lining up with TRBD1. From germline, CDR1 is SNHLY and CDR2 FYNNEI. CDR3 length: 13 residues. Unmatched junction bases numbered 2, after V lost 5 bases and J lost 3 bases. The CDR3 spells CASSLQGTDTQYF. The CDR3 DNA reads as TGTGCCAGCAGTTTACAGGGGACAGATACGCAGTATTTT.

The V call is TRBV18, the J call TRBJ2-3; D gene unclear. V was pared by 6 bases and J by 6 bases, with 13 bases between. This CDR3 has 13 amino acids. CDR1 and CDR2 from the germline V gene are KGHSH and LQKENI. CDR3 region: CASSLGAIDTQYF. The CDR3, as DNA: TGTGCCAGCTCCCTAGGAGCAATCGATACGCAGTATTTT. Variable domain in full (rest from reference TRBV18 and TRBJ2-3): NAGVMQNPRHLVRRRGQEARLRCSPMKGHSHVYWYRQLPEEGLKFMVYLQKENIIDESGMPKERFSAEFPKEGPSILRIQQVVRGDSAAYFCASSLGAIDTQYFGPGTRLTVL.

The sample holds a few counts of this clone. The chain recombines TRBV5-4 with TRBJ2-7, with 9 bases lining up with TRBD1. The ends lost 6 bases at V and 2 bases at J; junction bases unmatched: 6. This CDR3 contains 14 residues. Germline V CDR1 and CDR2: SGHNT, YYREEE (reference sequence). The CDR3 DNA reads TGTGCCAGCACTAGGACAGGGGATCCCTACGAGCAGTACTTC. Its protein product is CASTRTGDPYEQYF.